The next 29 T cell receptor beta chains were all read from a single sample in a study of monozygotic twins with inflammatory bowel disease. Reanalyzing the 5' RACE reads, TCRdb keeps one entry per CDR3 protein, without DNA. The listing records under 150,000 distinct CDR3 sequences. Sequencing input: blood. These receptors all come from a human donor with ulcerative colitis or Crohn's disease, or a healthy co-twin of an affected twin (not recorded which).

This chain connects TRBV6-5 to TRBJ1-5. The germline CDR1 and CDR2 sequences are MNHEY and SVGAGI. This CDR3 is 15 amino acids long. The CDR3 reads CASSYSRSVNQPQHF.

The J gene is TRBJ2-6, the V gene TRBV24-1; as DNA is missing, the TRBD1 call by TCRdb cannot be tested. The CDR3 loop spans 19 amino acids. Germline V lookup: CDR1 KGHDR, CDR2 SFDVKD. CDR3: CATSDSWTGGFTGANVLTF.

This sequence joins TRBV29-1 and TRBJ2-1; TCRdb picks TRBD2, but there is no DNA to check that call. The CDR3 loop spans 13 amino acids. Germline V gene sequence: CDR1 SQVTM, CDR2 ANQGSEA. This CDR3 is CSVGAGGYNEQFF.

The chain is built from TRBV12-3 or TRBV12-4 and TRBJ2-7; the TCRdb D gene call, TRBD1, has no DNA to confirm it. The CDR3 length is 16 residues. The CDR3 reads CASRESGQALLYEQYF.

The V gene is TRBV5-1, the J gene TRBJ2-7. Germline CDR1 is SGHRS and CDR2 is YFSETQ. There are 13 residues in the CDR3. The CDR3 sequence: CASSLPPAYEQYF.

The rearrangement joins TRBV4-2 to TRBJ1-6; TCRdb lists TRBD1, though no DNA is available to test this call. Germline V gives CDR1 LGHNA, CDR2 YNFKEQ. The CDR3 covers 15 residues. The CDR3 sequence: CASSRPGRINSPLHF.

This rearrangement joins TRBV30 to TRBJ2-3; the TRBD1 assignment by TCRdb is unverifiable without DNA. Germline V gene data show CDR1 as GTSNPN and CDR2 as SVGIG (reference sequence). CDR3 size: 14 residues. Here the CDR3 reads CAWDWAANTDTQYF.

This chain connects TRBV27 to TRBJ2-2; TCRdb lists TRBD1, though no DNA is available to test this call. CDR1 and CDR2 (germline): MNHEY, SMNVEV (reference sequence). The CDR3 contains 14 residues. CDR3 sequence: CASSYTGGTRELFF.

The V call is TRBV5-1, the J call TRBJ2-3; TCRdb selects TRBD1, and the lack of DNA leaves this call unchecked. Germline CDR1 SGHRS, CDR2 YFSETQ. The CDR3 extends over 16 amino acids. CDR3 amino acids: CASSTQGGFRTDTQYF. The variable domain in full, completed from reference TRBV5-1 and TRBJ2-3, reads KAGVTQTPRYLIKTRGQQVTLSCSPISGHRSVSWYQQTPGQGLQFLFEYFSETQRNKGNFPGRFSGRQFSNSRSEMNVSTLELGDSALYLCASSTQGGFRTDTQYFGPGTRLTVL.

This chain connects TRBV6-1 to TRBJ2-1; TCRdb's D call, TRBD1, is unchecked because there is no DNA. The CDR3 extends over 15 amino acids. Germline loops: CDR1 MNHNS, CDR2 SASEGT. The CDR3 sequence: CASGLRGSSYNEQFF.

This sequence joins TRBV5-6 and TRBJ2-7; the D gene TCRdb calls, TRBD2, cannot be checked with no DNA. The CDR3 is 15 residues long. Germline V gene lookup returns CDR1 SGHDT and CDR2 YYEEEE. The CDR3 loop is CASSFNRLSSYEQYF.

The rearrangement links TRBV12-3 or TRBV12-4 to TRBJ2-7; the D gene TCRdb calls, TRBD1, cannot be checked with no DNA. The CDR3 length is 15 residues. CDR3 in amino acids: CASSLWDPGSYEQYF.

This rearrangement joins TRBV19 to TRBJ1-1; TCRdb reports TRBD1, a call that lacks DNA to check it against. Germline-derived CDR1 and CDR2 are LNHDA and SQIVND (reference sequence). This CDR3 is built from 15 residues. CDR3 in amino acids: CASSADRGVNTEAFF.

This sequence joins TRBV5-1 and TRBJ2-5. From germline, CDR1 is SGHRS and CDR2 YFSETQ. CDR3 length equals 14 residues. CDR3 in amino acids: CASSLGHSQETQYF.

The rearrangement uses TRBV9 and TRBJ2-7. Germline CDR1 reads SGDLS; CDR2 reads YYNGEE. The CDR3 sequence is 14 residues long. The CDR3 sequence: CASSVEGDFYEQYF.

The gene calls are TRBV25-1 and TRBJ2-2; the D call from TCRdb, TRBD1, cannot be confirmed without DNA. The CDR3 consists of 14 residues. Germline values: CDR1 MGHDK, CDR2 SYGVNS. CDR3: CASSDDREAGELFF.

The rearrangement joins TRBV7-6 to TRBJ2-2; with no DNA, the TCRdb D assignment of TRBD1 cannot be verified. Germline V gene data show CDR1 as SGHVS and CDR2 as FNYEAQ. The CDR3 covers 14 residues. The CDR3 sequence is CASRLTQGTGELFF.

The genes are TRBV5-1 and TRBJ2-7; TCRdb's assignment of TRBD1 cannot be checked, as there is no DNA. The CDR3 contains 15 residues. From germline, CDR1 is SGHRS and CDR2 YFSETQ. The CDR3: CASSGGTGVAYEQYF.

The chain recombines TRBV29-1 with TRBJ2-7; TCRdb's D call, TRBD1, is unchecked because there is no DNA. Germline loops: CDR1 SQVTM, CDR2 ANQGSEA. This CDR3 region has 14 residues. This CDR3 reads CSVELGQGVGEQYF.

V usage is TRBV28 and J usage is TRBJ2-1; as DNA is missing, the TRBD1 call by TCRdb cannot be tested. CDR3 size: 13 residues. Germline values: CDR1 MDHEN, CDR2 SYDVKM. The CDR3 sequence is CASSYSPRDRQFF.

The genes are TRBV6-5 and TRBJ2-7. This CDR3 region has 12 residues. Looked up from germline, CDR1 is MNHEY and CDR2 is SVGAGI. The CDR3 is CASTNPPHEQYF.

V gene TRBV20-1 combines with J gene TRBJ1-5. The CDR3 sequence is 15 residues long. CDR1 and CDR2 from the germline V gene are DFQATT and SNEGSKA (reference sequence). CDR3: CSAREVQTRSQPQHF.

The chain links TRBV5-1 to TRBJ2-7; without DNA, the TCRdb call of TRBD1 cannot be checked. There are 12 residues in the CDR3. Germline CDR1 is SGHRS and CDR2 is YFSETQ. CDR3 in amino acids: CASSPPGDEQYF.

V usage is TRBV5-1 and J usage is TRBJ2-7; lacking DNA, the TRBD1 call made by TCRdb goes unchecked. Germline CDR1 SGHRS, CDR2 YFSETQ. The CDR3 has 15 residues. The CDR3 spells CASSISGSRGYEQYF.

This rearrangement joins TRBV12-3 or TRBV12-4 to TRBJ1-4; the D call from TCRdb, TRBD1, cannot be confirmed without DNA. This CDR3 is built from 16 residues. This chain's CDR3 is CASSEWGGTRDEKLFF.

J is TRBJ1-1 and V is TRBV5-1. This CDR3 contains 13 residues. The V gene's germline CDR1 is SGHRS and CDR2 YFSETQ. CDR3 residues: CASSLQLNTEAFF. Combining the CDR3 with reference TRBV5-1 and TRBJ1-1 gives the whole variable domain KAGVTQTPRYLIKTRGQQVTLSCSPISGHRSVSWYQQTPGQGLQFLFEYFSETQRNKGNFPGRFSGRQFSNSRSEMNVSTLELGDSALYLCASSLQLNTEAFFGQGTRLTVV.

By frequency, this clonotype is medium-sized. The chain combines TRBV20-1 with TRBJ2-1. CDR3 size: 12 residues. The V gene's germline CDR1 is DFQATT and CDR2 SNEGSKA (reference sequence). The CDR3 spells CSARDRLREQFF.

V usage is TRBV12-3 or TRBV12-4 and J usage is TRBJ2-2; TCRdb lists TRBD1, though no DNA is available to test this call. The CDR3 length is 15 residues. This CDR3 reads CASSLQGRTAGELFF.

This chain joins TRBV6-5 and TRBJ2-3; TCRdb names TRBD2, which stays unverified in the absence of DNA. The CDR3 is 16 amino acids. The germline V gene encodes CDR1 MNHEY and CDR2 SVGAGI. CDR3 loop: CASSSTGLANTDTQYF.